The T cell receptor (beta chain) described here comes from a study of human CD8 memory T cell subsets. Findings of the study overall: Overlapping only minimally, the repertoires of stem-like memory and precursor exhausted T cells were largely separate from each other.

It was a CCR7+ PD-1- TIGIT- phenotype that stem-like memory CD8+ T cells (TSTEM) showed. PBMC were isolated from buffy coats given by healthy donors. The authors obtained RNA from duplicate vials, each holding roughly 150,000 sorted CD8+ T cells, for every subset. The length of the CDR3 is 15 residues. Germline values: CDR1 SGDLS, CDR2 YYNGEE. Comment on this clonotype: Its antigen is unknown.

UMI-labeled 5' RACE was used, and it produced the TCR beta libraries. TCRdb reprocessed the 5' RACE reads and reports one entry per CDR3 protein, with no DNA. This repertoire includes 15,000 to 20,000 distinct CDR3 sequences. The specimen was CD8+ stem-like memory T cells (TSCM and TCM) sorted from PBMCs. This sample's subset: stem-like memory CD8 T cells (TSTEM), CCR7+ PD-1- TIGIT-. The clonotype comes from a human donor in good health. This rearrangement joins TRBV9 to TRBJ2-2; TCRdb's D call of TRBD1 is untestable without DNA. The CDR3 sequence is CASSAGTGNTGELFF. Combining the CDR3 with reference TRBV9 and TRBJ2-2 gives the whole variable domain DSGVTQTPKHLITATGQRVTLRCSPRSGDLSVYWYQQSLDQGLQFLIQYYNGEERAKGNILERFSAQQFPDLHSELNLSSLELGDSALYFCASSAGTGNTGELFFGEGSRLTVL.